This TCR beta chain comes out of a study of T-cell reconstitution after alpha-beta-depleted transplantation in children. The study, taken as a whole, reports: Where some patients showed high TCRbeta diversity at day 60, it came from recipient T cells and thymic progenitors that had survived. Roughly two months post-transplant, alpha-beta T cells reportedly originated from several hundred graft clones that had expanded. By one year post-transplant, T-cell counts and diversity largely arose from T cells that were newly produced.

The TCRbeta library was prepared with unique molecular identifiers. Each CDR3 protein is one row after TCRdb ran MiXCR on the PCR reads. Seen here are some 600,000 distinct CDR3 sequences, approximately 13% observed once, and the top ten hold 2.2%. This clonotype was seen a few times. Its antigen remains unknown. Specimen: PBMCs, mostly from graft donor cells, collected 360 days after TCRalphabeta/CD19-depleted stem cell transplant. This receptor was taken from a male patient younger than 18 who had a stem cell transplant for acute myeloid leukemia, so the T cells may come from the graft donor.

CDR3 DNA sequence: TGTGCCAGTAGTATGGGAACCCGGGCCGATCACAATCAGCCCCAGCATTTT. It encodes CASSMGTRADHNQPQHF. The genes are TRBV19 and TRBJ1-5; no clear D gene. V dropped 3 bases and J dropped 3 bases, with 18 bases sitting between them. The CDR3 totals 17 residues. The germline V gene has CDR1 LNHDA and CDR2 SQIVND (reference sequence).